The clone carrying this T cell receptor (beta chain) showed up just once. Some clones are missing from TCRdb's copy, which holds only in-frame ones; the method was immunoSEQ multiplex PCR. The top ten hold less than 9.5% of the sample, which has roughly 300,000 clones, about 87% seen once. This specimen comes from a study of blood T cell repertoires in COVID-19. Study at large: The analysed material was cDNA or gDNA that came from T cells, B-cell-depleted T cells, or PBMCs.

The source is a woman between 50 and 59 years old who had recovered from COVID-19. Sequencing was performed on peripheral blood.

CDR3 bases: TGTGCCAGCAGTTTAGACGGCAAACAGAGGAGGATCTACGAGCAGTACTTC. This gives the protein CASSLDGKQRRIYEQYF. The chain is built from TRBV27 and TRBJ2-7, with D perhaps TRBD2 (5 bases). The CDR3 is 17 amino acids. Germline CDR1 reads MNHEY; CDR2 reads SMNVEV (reference sequence). V lost 2 bases and J lost 3, with 20 bases in between.